The rows below give T cell receptor beta chains drawn from one sample of a study of naive and memory T cell subsets. TCRdb reprocessed the 5' RACE reads with MiXCR, giving one entry per CDR3 protein. This table holds tens of thousands of distinct CDR3 sequences, around 25% found once. These receptors all come from a female donor in good health. The CDR3 runs from the conserved cysteine through the conserved F or W. A D gene is named only where the DNA matches it firmly. Size values are once, few and many counts, or a class for expanded clones, and some rows have none.

J gene | D gene | clone size | CDR3 length | V gene | CDR3 protein | CDR3 DNA
TRBJ2-7 | NA | many | 13 | TRBV20-1 | CSARGGADYEQYF | TGCAGTGCCCGTGGGGGGGCGGACTACGAGCAGTACTTC
TRBJ2-5 | NA | few | 15 | TRBV20-1 | CSARDRSTGQETQYF | TGCAGTGCTAGAGATCGTTCGACAGGACAAGAGACCCAGTACTTC
TRBJ2-7 | TRBD2 | NA | 14 | TRBV7-2 | CASSFLAGGYEQYF | TGTGCCAGCAGCTTCCTAGCGGGAGGCTACGAGCAGTACTTC
TRBJ2-1 | TRBD1 | medium-sized | 15 | TRBV4-3 | CASSQYRGPYNEQFF | TGCGCCAGCAGCCAGTACAGGGGGCCCTACAATGAGCAGTTCTTC
TRBJ1-3 | TRBD1 | few | 19 | TRBV29-1 | CSVGRGQGVRVISGNTIYF | TGCAGCGTAGGACGAGGACAGGGGGTTCGAGTTATCTCTGGAAACACCATATATTTT
TRBJ2-7 | NA | NA | 13 | TRBV7-2 | CASSFDRFEVEYF | TGTGCCAGCAGCTTTGACAGGTTTGAGGTGGAGTACTTC
TRBJ2-2 | NA | NA | 17 | TRBV20-1 | CSARDPLDGANTGELFF | TGCAGTGCTAGAGATCCGCTGGACGGAGCGAACACCGGGGAGCTGTTTTTT
TRBJ1-2 | NA | few | 14 | TRBV10-3 | CAISEWDGTYGYTF | TGTGCCATCAGTGAGTGGGACGGGACCTATGGCTACACCTTC
TRBJ1-1 | NA | many | 12 | TRBV29-1 | CSVAGGGTEAFF | TGCAGCGTGGCGGGTGGGGGGACTGAAGCTTTCTTT
TRBJ2-3 | TRBD2 | few | 16 | TRBV6-6 | CASSLAGGSSTDTQYF | TGTGCCAGCAGTCTAGCGGGGGGTAGTAGCACAGATACGCAGTATTTT
TRBJ1-6 | NA | many | 13 | TRBV2 | CASSDLVNSPLHF | TGTGCCAGCAGTGATCTGGTTAATTCACCCCTCCACTTT
TRBJ1-1 | NA | few | 13 | TRBV9 | CASSAGVGTEAFF | TGTGCCAGCAGCGCGGGGGTAGGCACTGAAGCTTTCTTT
TRBJ1-5 | TRBD1 | many | 14 | TRBV20-1 | CSAREGTVNQPQHF | TGCAGTGCTAGAGAGGGGACAGTAAATCAGCCCCAGCATTTT
TRBJ2-7 | TRBD1 | NA | 14 | TRBV6-5 | CASRGTGGHYEQYF | TGTGCCAGCAGAGGGACAGGGGGCCACTACGAGCAGTACTTC
TRBJ2-2 | NA | few | 16 | TRBV7-2 | CASSLGRALYTGELFF | TGTGCCAGCAGCTTAGGGAGGGCCTTGTACACCGGGGAGCTGTTTTTT
TRBJ2-1 | NA | NA | 15 | TRBV15 | CATSRESGSYNEQFF | TGTGCCACCAGCAGAGAAAGTGGATCCTACAATGAGCAGTTCTTC
TRBJ2-7 | NA | NA | 13 | TRBV7-9 | CASSFGQKDKQYF | TGTGCCAGCAGCTTTGGACAGAAAGACAAGCAGTACTTC
TRBJ2-7 | TRBD2 | NA | 15 | TRBV6-2/TRBV6-3 | CASSGFAAGGRQQYF | TGTGCCAGCAGCGGATTCGCGGCGGGAGGTAGGCAGCAGTACTTC
TRBJ2-1 | TRBD1 | NA | 15 | TRBV7-9 | CASSARGTPYNEQFF | TGTGCCAGCAGCGCCAGGGGGACGCCCTACAATGAGCAGTTCTTC
TRBJ2-3 | NA | NA | 15 | TRBV9 | CASSEGLELTDTQYF | TGTGCCAGCAGCGAGGGACTGGAATTAACAGATACGCAGTATTTT
TRBJ2-3 | NA | NA | 15 | TRBV20-1 | CSARDSQDLADTQYF | TGCAGTGCTAGAGACTCACAGGACCTCGCAGATACGCAGTATTTT
TRBJ2-1 | NA | many | 14 | TRBV18 | CASSPPGRSNEQFF | TGTGCCAGCTCACCACCGGGGAGAAGCAATGAGCAGTTCTTC
TRBJ1-6 | TRBD1 | NA | 14 | TRBV6-5 | CASSRDRGRSPLHF | TGTGCCAGCAGTCGCGACAGGGGAAGATCACCCCTCCACTTT
TRBJ2-3 | NA | many | 11 | TRBV14 | CASSPGDTQYF | TGTGCCAGCAGCCCGGGGGATACGCAGTATTTT
TRBJ2-1 | TRBD2 | many | 15 | TRBV7-9 | CASSFAGGPSNEQFF | TGTGCCAGCAGCTTTGCGGGAGGGCCCTCTAATGAGCAGTTCTTC
TRBJ2-7 | TRBD2 | NA | 15 | TRBV4-3 | CASSPQRERMDEQYF | TGCGCCAGCAGCCCGCAGCGGGAGCGAATGGACGAGCAGTACTTC
TRBJ2-7 | NA | NA | 13 | TRBV13 | CASSLGRDYEQYF | TGTGCCAGCAGCTTAGGCAGGGACTACGAGCAGTACTTC
TRBJ1-2 | TRBD1 | few | 14 | TRBV29-1 | CSVVLGQGVYGYTF | TGCAGCGTTGTTCTCGGGCAGGGGGTGTATGGCTACACCTTC
TRBJ1-2 | NA | many | 14 | TRBV6-6 | CASSRGLTNYGYTF | TGTGCCAGCAGCCGCGGACTTACGAACTATGGCTACACCTTC
TRBJ2-7 | NA | many | 13 | TRBV29-1 | CSAKEQGGYEQYF | TGCAGCGCGAAGGAGCAAGGAGGCTACGAGCAGTACTTC
TRBJ2-5 | TRBD1 | NA | 13 | TRBV5-1 | CASSSYRGETQYF | TGCGCCAGCAGCTCCTACAGGGGAGAGACCCAGTACTTC
TRBJ2-7 | NA | medium-sized | 14 | TRBV20-1 | CSAPSPDNDYEQYF | TGCAGTGCTCCCAGCCCGGACAACGACTACGAGCAGTACTTC
TRBJ2-7 | NA | NA | 14 | TRBV28 | CASAWADGSYEQYF | TGTGCCAGCGCCTGGGCGGATGGCTCCTACGAGCAGTACTTC
TRBJ2-7 | TRBD2 | NA | 11 | TRBV6-6 | CASSPGGEQYF | TGTGCCAGCAGCCCGGGAGGGGAGCAGTACTTC
TRBJ2-7 | TRBD2 | NA | 19 | TRBV11-2 | CASSSISRGLAGTSYEQYF | TGTGCCAGCAGCTCTATCTCCCGGGGTCTAGCGGGAACCTCCTACGAGCAGTACTTC
TRBJ2-5 | NA | many | 14 | TRBV29-1 | CSVEVRLAGQTQYF | TGCAGCGTTGAGGTCAGGCTAGCCGGCCAGACCCAGTACTTC
TRBJ2-5 | TRBD2 | once | 14 | TRBV20-1 | CSAHEAGVQETQYF | TGCAGTGCCCACGAAGCGGGGGTCCAAGAGACCCAGTACTTC
TRBJ2-1 | TRBD1 | NA | 14 | TRBV10-1 | CASSTGVTYNEQFF | TGCGCCAGCTCGACAGGGGTTACCTACAATGAGCAGTTCTTC
TRBJ2-2 | NA | few | 13 | TRBV20-1 | CSAQGLNTGELFF | TGCAGTGCCCAAGGACTGAACACCGGGGAGCTGTTTTTT
TRBJ2-2 | TRBD1 | medium-sized | 16 | TRBV9 | CASSAGQGVRTGELFF | TGTGCCAGCAGCGCCGGACAGGGAGTACGGACCGGGGAGCTGTTTTTT
TRBJ2-1 | NA | medium-sized | 15 | TRBV11-3 | CASSLTRGGIVEQFF | TGTGCCAGCAGCTTAACCCGCGGAGGCATCGTTGAGCAGTTCTTC
TRBJ2-4 | NA | many | 14 | TRBV9 | CATSRDRGKNIQYF | TGTGCCACCTCCAGGGATAGGGGCAAAAACATTCAGTACTTC
TRBJ1-1 | NA | many | 14 | TRBV18 | CASTRDPPYTEAFF | TGTGCCAGCACCCGGGATCCTCCGTACACTGAAGCTTTCTTT
TRBJ1-6 | NA | NA | 11 | TRBV7-2 | CASSLDSPLHF | TGTGCCAGCAGCTTGGATTCACCCCTCCACTTT
TRBJ2-3 | NA | NA | 10 | TRBV20-1 | CSASLDTQYF | TGCAGTGCTAGTCTAGATACGCAGTATTTT
TRBJ2-2 | TRBD1 | few | 16 | TRBV20-1 | CSAIPSQGAGTGELFF | TGCAGTGCCATCCCTAGTCAGGGGGCCGGCACCGGGGAGCTGTTTTTT
TRBJ2-6 | NA | many | 16 | TRBV7-6 | CASTLGQLSGANVMTF | TGTGCCAGCACGTTGGGCCAGTTATCTGGGGCCAACGTCATGACTTTC
TRBJ1-1 | TRBD1 | many | 12 | TRBV29-1 | CSVDTTGAEAFF | TGCAGCGTTGACACGACAGGGGCAGAAGCTTTCTTT
TRBJ2-7 | NA | NA | 15 | TRBV4-2 | CASSQPLRGTYEQYF | TGTGCCAGCAGCCAACCCCTCAGGGGAACCTACGAGCAGTACTTC